The subject of this entry is one TCR beta chain. Treatment in this sample: preoperative locoregional IRX-2 cytokine immunotherapy. This phase Ib study tested locoregional IRX-2 cytokine immunotherapy given before surgery. The data are from a study of preoperative IRX-2 immunotherapy in early breast cancer. Repertoires were generated with immunoSEQ multiplex PCR, while TCRdb's copy carries only in-frame clones and drops some. The sample shows a few thousand clones, approximately 76% of them seen only once. Trimming shortened V by 7 bases and J by 0 bases, and 18 bases separated the two germline ends. CDR3 length equals 16 residues. Germline V CDR1 and CDR2: MNHGY, SAAAGT.

This chain uses TRBV6-8 with TRBJ1-1; D remains unclear. This receptor was taken from a human donor with breast cancer. Sequenced here: tumor tissue, sampled after IRX-2 immunotherapy. The CDR3 DNA is TGTGCCAGCAACTCAAGGAGGAACGGGCTGAACACTGAAGCTTTCTTT. Translating gives CASNSRRNGLNTEAFF.